A few counts support the clone carrying this T cell receptor (beta chain). The data belong to a study of T cells in Graves' hyperthyroidism and ophthalmopathy. Regions amplified from RNA transcripts were the TCR beta CDR3 regions. In the first-round RT-PCR of the TCR CDR3, the HTBI primer set was used. TCRdb redid the calling of the multiplex PCR reads with MiXCR, one entry per CDR3 protein. The sample lists 750,000 to 950,000 distinct CDR3 sequences, 38% occurring once. V gave up 6 bases and J gave up 0 bases, with 12 bases separating them. The germline V gene has CDR1 SGHTA and CDR2 FQGNSA. The CDR3 is 15 residues long. Researchers defined stable Graves' hyperthyroidism as no ophthalmopathy progression within 18 months.

The receptor was derived from a young man with Graves' hyperthyroidism. Input material: blood. The chain joins TRBV7-2 to TRBJ1-3; perhaps TRBD1 as D (5 bases). CDR3 DNA sequence: TGTGCCAGCAGACCCTCAGGGAGCTCTGGAAACACCATATATTTT. Its translation is CASRPSGSSGNTIYF.